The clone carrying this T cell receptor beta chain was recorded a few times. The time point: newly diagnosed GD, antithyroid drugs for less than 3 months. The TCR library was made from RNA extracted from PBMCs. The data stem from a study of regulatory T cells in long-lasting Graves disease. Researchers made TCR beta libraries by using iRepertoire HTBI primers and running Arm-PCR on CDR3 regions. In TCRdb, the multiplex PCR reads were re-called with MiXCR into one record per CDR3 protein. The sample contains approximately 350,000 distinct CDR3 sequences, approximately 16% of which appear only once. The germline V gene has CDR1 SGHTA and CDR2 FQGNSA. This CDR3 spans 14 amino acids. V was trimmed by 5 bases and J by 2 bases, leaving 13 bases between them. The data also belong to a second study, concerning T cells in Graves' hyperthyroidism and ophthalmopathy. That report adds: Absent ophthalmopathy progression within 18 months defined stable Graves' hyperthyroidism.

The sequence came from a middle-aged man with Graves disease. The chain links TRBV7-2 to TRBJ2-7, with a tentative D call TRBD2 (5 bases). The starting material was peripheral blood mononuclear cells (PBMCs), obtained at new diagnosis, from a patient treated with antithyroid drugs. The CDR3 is CASSTGGWTYEQYF. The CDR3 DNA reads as TGTGCCAGCAGCACCGGCGGGTGGACCTACGAGCAGTACTTC.